Following are 14 T cell receptor beta chains from one sample sequenced in a study of control samples from healthy donors and cancer patients. Profiled with immunoSEQ multiplex PCR; TCRdb holds only in-frame clones, not every one. The sample lists roughly 100,000 clones; 70% to 90% were seen once. The specimen was blood. These receptors were taken from a man under 40 in good health.

V usage is TRBV19 and J usage is TRBJ2-6, with D uncertain. This CDR3 spans 15 amino acids. V lost 0 bases and J 0 bases, leaving 3 bases between the germline ends. The V gene's germline CDR1 is LNHDA and CDR2 SQIVND (reference sequence). CDR3 nucleotides: TGTGCCAGTAGTATAGAGCGCTCTGGGGCCAACGTCCTGACTTTC. Its translation is CASSIERSGANVLTF.

This clone has a single count. The CDR3 loop reads CASSHSLTGVVLSGANVLTF. In DNA, the CDR3 is TGTGCCAGCAGCCACTCGTTAACAGGGGTTGTATTATCTGGGGCCAACGTCCTGACTTTC. The genes are TRBV3-1 (or the pseudogene TRBV3-2) and TRBJ2-6; 7 nucleotides match TRBD1. V shed 3 bases, J shed 1 base, and the junction held 15 bases outside the gene matches. The CDR3 spans 20 residues. The germline gives CDR1 LGHDT, CDR2 YNNKEL (reference sequence).

The chain uses TRBV11-3 and TRBJ2-3; 10 bases line up with TRBD2. Germline loops: CDR1 SGHNT, CDR2 YENEEA. V shed 0 bases and J 2 bases; nucleotides not matched to a gene: 5. The CDR3 contains 17 residues. The CDR3 here is CASSLDGTSVNTDTQYF. The CDR3, as DNA: TGTGCCAGCAGCTTAGACGGGACTAGCGTTAACACAGATACGCAGTATTTT.

The J gene is TRBJ2-7, the V gene TRBV5-1, with D possibly TRBD2 on 5 matching bases. The V gene lost 7 bases and the J gene lost 0 bases, with 11 bases spanning the gap. Germline CDR1 and CDR2: SGHRS and YFSETQ. This CDR3 spans 13 amino acids. The CDR3 coding sequence is TGCGCCAGCCGGACCGGGAACTCCTACGAGCAGTACTTC. As protein: CASRTGNSYEQYF. The full variable domain, completed using reference TRBV5-1 and TRBJ2-7, is KAGVTQTPRYLIKTRGQQVTLSCSPISGHRSVSWYQQTPGQGLQFLFEYFSETQRNKGNFPGRFSGRQFSNSRSEMNVSTLELGDSALYLCASRTGNSYEQYFGPGTRLTVT.

The gene calls are TRBV18 and TRBJ1-5; no definite D call. Germline V gives CDR1 KGHSH, CDR2 LQKENI. The CDR3 has 14 residues. V was cut by 0 bases and J by 8 bases, with 11 bases left in between. CDR3 residues: CASSPPEESKPQHF. CDR3 sequence (DNA): TGTGCCAGCTCACCACCGGAGGAATCAAAGCCCCAGCATTTT.

The rearrangement joins TRBV20-1 to TRBJ2-3, with 8 bases identical to TRBD1. This CDR3 contains 14 residues. J lost 9 bases, V lost 3 bases, and 11 bases had no gene match. Germline CDR1 DFQATT, CDR2 SNEGSKA (reference sequence). In DNA form, the CDR3 reads TGCAGTGCTAGTGTCAGGGGGCGTTATCGAACGCAGTATTTT. As protein: CSASVRGRYRTQYF.

The chain links TRBV3-1 (or the pseudogene TRBV3-2) to TRBJ2-7; TRBD1 aligns across 8 bases. The CDR3 length is 14 residues. Per the germline V gene, CDR1 is LGHDT and CDR2 is YNNKEL (reference sequence). V trimming: 0 bases; J trimming: 8 bases; junction bases outside the gene matches: 6. The CDR3 DNA follows: TGTGCCAGCAGCCAAGAAACCACAGGGGGGAAGCAGTACTTC. The encoded protein is CASSQETTGGKQYF.

The chain recombines TRBV3-1 (or the pseudogene TRBV3-2) with TRBJ1-6; TRBD1 matches 10 bases. Per germline, CDR1 LGHDT and CDR2 YNNKEL (reference sequence). This CDR3 comprises 15 residues. V gave up 4 bases and J gave up 9 bases; unmatched junction bases: 6. CDR3 in amino acids: CASSPGQGVGSPLHF. The DNA of the CDR3 is TGTGCCAGCAGCCCAGGACAGGGGGTAGGTTCACCCCTCCACTTT.

V and J are TRBV18 and TRBJ1-2, with 8 bases that match TRBD1. With 2 bases clipped from V and 8 bases from J, the junction kept 4 bases outside the gene matches. Germline V gene sequence: CDR1 KGHSH, CDR2 LQKENI. The CDR3 has 13 residues. In DNA, the CDR3 is TGTGCCAGCTCACCAGGACAGGGCGAAGGCTACACCTTC. Translated, it gives CASSPGQGEGYTF.

The rearrangement links TRBV27 to TRBJ1-2; 8 positions match TRBD1. Germline V gene lookup returns CDR1 MNHEY and CDR2 SMNVEV (reference sequence). V gave up 1 base and J gave up 7 bases; unmatched junction bases: 8. The CDR3 contains 15 residues. CDR3 in DNA: TGTGCCAGCAGTTTATGGACAGGGCAGATCTCTGGCTACACCTTC. Encoded protein: CASSLWTGQISGYTF.

The V call is TRBV10-3, the J call TRBJ2-7, with unresolved D. The CDR3 contains 16 residues. The germline V and J ends were trimmed by 0 bases and 0 bases, with 12 bases remaining between them. The germline V gene has CDR1 ENHRY and CDR2 SYGVKD. The CDR3 DNA follows: TGTGCCATCAGTGAGTCGTCTCGGGCAAACTCCTACGAGCAGTACTTC. This sequence encodes CAISESSRANSYEQYF.

This chain links TRBV10-1 with TRBJ2-2; TRBD1 agrees at 8 bases. This CDR3 comprises 16 residues. V trimming: 0 bases; J trimming: 4 bases; junction bases outside the gene matches: 4. Germline V CDR1 and CDR2: WNHNN, SYGVQD (reference sequence). The CDR3 spells CASSESGTGRTGELFF. The CDR3, as DNA: TGCGCCAGCAGTGAGTCGGGGACAGGCCGCACCGGGGAGCTGTTTTTT.

The chain recombines TRBV11-2 with TRBJ2-7, with 8 bases lining up with TRBD2. Trimming at V came to 6 bases and at J to 1 base, leaving 11 bases not matched to a gene. Germline V lookup: CDR1 SGHAT, CDR2 FQNNGV. The CDR3 loop spans 16 amino acids. CDR3 loop: CASSRPGLGRSYEQYF. CDR3 bases: TGTGCCAGCAGTCGACCGGGACTAGGGAGGTCCTACGAGCAGTACTTC.

V gene TRBV6-4 combines with J gene TRBJ1-5, with D perhaps matching TRBD1 (5 bases). This CDR3 contains 14 residues. V was cut by 7 bases and J by 1 base, with 11 bases left in between. The germline gives CDR1 MRHNA, CDR2 SNTAGT. CDR3 bases: TGTGCCAGCACCCTATGGGACAGCAATCAGCCCCAGCATTTT. It codes for CASTLWDSNQPQHF.